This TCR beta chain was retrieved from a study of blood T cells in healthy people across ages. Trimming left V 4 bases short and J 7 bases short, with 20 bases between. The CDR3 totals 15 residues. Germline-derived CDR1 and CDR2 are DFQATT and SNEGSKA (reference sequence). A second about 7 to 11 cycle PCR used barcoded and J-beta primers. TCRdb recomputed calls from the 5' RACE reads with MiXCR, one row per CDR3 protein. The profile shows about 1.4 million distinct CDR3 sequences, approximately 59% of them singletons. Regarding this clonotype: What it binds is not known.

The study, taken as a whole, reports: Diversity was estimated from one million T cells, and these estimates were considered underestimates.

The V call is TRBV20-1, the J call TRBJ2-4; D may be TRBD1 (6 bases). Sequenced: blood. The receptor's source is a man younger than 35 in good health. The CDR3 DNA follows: TGCAGTGCTACTACGGGACATCCGCCGGGGAACATTCAGTACTTC. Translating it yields CSATTGHPPGNIQYF.